Following are 28 T cell receptor beta chains from one sample sequenced in a study of monozygotic twins with inflammatory bowel disease (dated by TCRdb to 2018 to 2020). The library was produced with 5' RACE. Reads for this sample came from an Illumina HiSeq 2500. The reads went through TCRdb reprocessing, and each CDR3 protein sequence gets one entry with no DNA. The sample table includes around 450,000 distinct CDR3 sequences. Clones ranked in the top ten supply approximately 2.4% of the sample. The sequenced sample was blood. These receptors originate from a human donor with ulcerative colitis or Crohn's disease, or a healthy co-twin of an affected twin (not recorded which).

The chain employs TRBV29-1 and TRBJ2-3; TCRdb selects TRBD2, and the lack of DNA leaves this call unchecked. The CDR3 runs 14 residues. Germline lookup yields CDR1 SQVTM and CDR2 ANQGSEA. This chain's CDR3 is CSVAGGVGSDTQYF.

The CDR3 loop reads CAISEIGAGGSTGELFF. This chain links TRBV10-3 with TRBJ2-2; as DNA is missing, the TRBD2 call by TCRdb cannot be tested. Germline V gene data show CDR1 as ENHRY and CDR2 as SYGVKD. The length of the CDR3 is 17 residues.

J is TRBJ2-1 and V is TRBV3-1; the D call from TCRdb, TRBD1, cannot be confirmed without DNA. This CDR3 region has 20 residues. The germline V gene encodes CDR1 LGHDT and CDR2 YNNKEL (reference sequence). CDR3 in amino acids: CASSQAEVSAGGPPYNEQFF.

The J gene is TRBJ2-7, the V gene TRBV12-3 or TRBV12-4; there is no DNA to check the TCRdb D call of TRBD1. The CDR3 has 14 amino acids. The CDR3 reads CASSIAGAAYEQYF.

The chain recombines TRBV11-2 with TRBJ2-2; the D call of TRBD1 rests on TCRdb alone, since no DNA is present to check it. This CDR3 has 19 amino acids. Germline-derived CDR1 and CDR2 are SGHAT and FQNNGV. CDR3 in amino acids: CASSPRAPSDSWGFGELFF.

This chain joins TRBV20-1 and TRBJ1-1; lacking DNA, the TRBD1 call made by TCRdb goes unchecked. CDR3 length equals 13 residues. CDR1 and CDR2 (germline): DFQATT, SNEGSKA (reference sequence). CDR3 region: CSARQDYNTEAFF.

The chain couples TRBV6-2 or TRBV6-3 to TRBJ2-1; TCRdb returns TRBD2, unconfirmable since there is no DNA. The V gene's germline CDR1 is MNHEY and CDR2 SVGEGT. This CDR3 comprises 15 residues. The CDR3 sequence: CASSYSASGRYEQFF.

CDR3 protein: CASSSTGWQETQYF. This sequence joins TRBV7-2 and TRBJ2-5; TCRdb outputs TRBD1, but without DNA this stays unchecked. Germline lookup yields CDR1 SGHTA and CDR2 FQGNSA. The CDR3 is 14 amino acids.

This chain uses TRBV20-1 with TRBJ1-5; TCRdb proposes TRBD1, but this gene call is untestable without DNA. This CDR3 is 12 amino acids long. Germline V gene data show CDR1 as DFQATT and CDR2 as SNEGSKA (reference sequence). The CDR3 spells CSARGGNQPQHF.

This rearrangement joins TRBV9 to TRBJ2-3; TCRdb indicates TRBD2, and absent DNA this call remains unverified. The V gene's germline CDR1 is SGDLS and CDR2 YYNGEE. This CDR3 has 16 residues. The CDR3 sequence: CASSVASGSMTDTQYF.

V and J are TRBV7-2 and TRBJ1-5. This CDR3 has 14 amino acids. Looked up from germline, CDR1 is SGHTA and CDR2 is FQGNSA. This CDR3 is CASSLGGQIQPQHF.

The chain is built from TRBV29-1 and TRBJ2-1; the D call from TCRdb, TRBD2, cannot be confirmed without DNA. Germline V gives CDR1 SQVTM, CDR2 ANQGSEA. The CDR3 length is 16 residues. CDR3 residues: CSVEDQASGRLNEQFF.

The chain joins TRBV25-1 to TRBJ1-3. The CDR3 sequence is 18 residues long. Germline assignment: CDR1 MGHDK and CDR2 SYGVNS. The chain's CDR3 is CASSEPLRPPSSGNTIYF. Supplemented by reference TRBV25-1 and TRBJ1-3, the full variable domain reads EADIYQTPRYLVIGTGKKITLECSQTMGHDKMYWYQQDPGMELHLIHYSYGVNSTEKGDLSSESTVSRIRTEHFPLTLESARPSHTSQYLCASSEPLRPPSSGNTIYFGEGSWLTVV.

The chain couples TRBV12-3 or TRBV12-4 to TRBJ2-7; the TRBD2 assignment by TCRdb is unverifiable without DNA. This CDR3 is built from 14 residues. CDR3 amino acids: CASGNSGATYEQYF.

The chain couples TRBV7-2 to TRBJ1-2; TCRdb indicates TRBD1, and absent DNA this call remains unverified. Germline values: CDR1 SGHTA, CDR2 FQGNSA. The CDR3 totals 14 residues. CDR3 residues: CASSPGPSFYGYTF. Variable domain in full (rest from reference TRBV7-2 and TRBJ1-2): GAGVSQSPSNKVTEKGKDVELRCDPISGHTALYWYRQSLGQGLEFLIYFQGNSAPDKSGLPSDRFSAERTGGSVSTLTIQRTQQEDSAVYLCASSPGPSFYGYTFGSGTRLTVV.

V usage is TRBV20-1 and J usage is TRBJ1-4; the D gene TCRdb calls, TRBD1, cannot be checked with no DNA. CDR3 size: 15 residues. The V gene's germline CDR1 is DFQATT and CDR2 SNEGSKA (reference sequence). This CDR3 is CSARDRITTNEKLFF.

The chain couples TRBV20-1 to TRBJ2-3; TCRdb outputs TRBD1, but without DNA this stays unchecked. Germline V gives CDR1 DFQATT, CDR2 SNEGSKA (reference sequence). The CDR3 is 14 amino acids. CDR3 protein: CSARWGSGLDTQYF.

The V and J genes are TRBV10-3 and TRBJ2-7; TCRdb calls TRBD1, which cannot be checked without DNA. Germline V gene sequence: CDR1 ENHRY, CDR2 SYGVKD. This CDR3 comprises 13 residues. The CDR3 region is CAIGTGGADEQYF.

The chain carries TRBV27 and TRBJ2-2; TCRdb's D call of TRBD2 is untestable without DNA. The CDR3 length is 15 residues. The germline gives CDR1 MNHEY, CDR2 SMNVEV (reference sequence). The CDR3 protein is CASSMGLAGAGELFF.

The V call is TRBV18, the J call TRBJ1-1. CDR1 and CDR2 from the germline V gene are KGHSH and LQKENI. This CDR3 has 14 amino acids. The CDR3 spells CASSPLERDTEAFF. Drawing the rest from reference TRBV18 and TRBJ1-1, the complete variable domain is NAGVMQNPRHLVRRRGQEARLRCSPMKGHSHVYWYRQLPEEGLKFMVYLQKENIIDESGMPKERFSAEFPKEGPSILRIQQVVRGDSAAYFCASSPLERDTEAFFGQGTRLTVV.

This rearrangement joins TRBV29-1 to TRBJ1-1. The CDR3 runs to 12 residues. Germline CDR1 reads SQVTM; CDR2 reads ANQGSEA. CDR3 sequence: CSGMRGNTEAFF.

J is TRBJ2-7 and V is TRBV15; the TRBD1 assignment by TCRdb is unverifiable without DNA. CDR1 and CDR2 (germline): LNHNV, YYDKDF (reference sequence). The CDR3 covers 15 residues. This chain's CDR3 is CATSLRDGFSYEQYF.

The chain is built from TRBV7-9 and TRBJ2-3; the D call from TCRdb, TRBD2, cannot be confirmed without DNA. The CDR3 has 13 residues. Germline V lookup: CDR1 SEHNR, CDR2 FQNEAQ (reference sequence). The CDR3 loop reads CASSKVTTNTQYF.

The chain joins TRBV6-1 to TRBJ1-3. Germline assignment: CDR1 MNHNS and CDR2 SASEGT. The CDR3 has 18 residues. The CDR3 reads CASSEMGILQGAGNTIYF.

CDR3 in amino acids: CASSLGSGVNEQFF. The chain links TRBV5-1 to TRBJ2-1. Germline CDR1 reads SGHRS; CDR2 reads YFSETQ. This CDR3 comprises 14 residues. The full variable domain, completed using reference TRBV5-1 and TRBJ2-1, is KAGVTQTPRYLIKTRGQQVTLSCSPISGHRSVSWYQQTPGQGLQFLFEYFSETQRNKGNFPGRFSGRQFSNSRSEMNVSTLELGDSALYLCASSLGSGVNEQFFGPGTRLTVL.

V is TRBV12-3 or TRBV12-4 and J is TRBJ2-1; TCRdb returns TRBD2, unconfirmable since there is no DNA. The CDR3 length is 16 residues. CDR3 loop: CASSRRVAGGNNEQFF.

The rearrangement joins TRBV2 to TRBJ2-3. The CDR3 totals 14 residues. Germline CDR1 reads SNHLY; CDR2 reads FYNNEI. CDR3 protein: CASSVGQLTDTQYF. The whole variable domain, filled in from reference TRBV2 and TRBJ2-3, reads EPEVTQTPSHQVTQMGQEVILRCVPISNHLYFYWYRQILGQKVEFLVSFYNNEISEKSEIFDDQFSVERPDGSNFTLKIRSTKLEDSAMYFCASSVGQLTDTQYFGPGTRLTVL.

This chain connects TRBV12-3 or TRBV12-4 to TRBJ1-1. CDR3 size: 13 residues. The CDR3 is CASSLKWPGEAFF.